This entry lists 13 T cell receptor beta chains sequenced from one sample in a study of blood T cell repertoires in COVID-19. Assay used: immunoSEQ multiplex PCR; TCRdb lists only in-frame clones, some missing. The sample includes roughly 150,000 clones, roughly nine tenths of them seen just once. The material sequenced was peripheral blood. The receptors were sampled from a woman in her sixties or seventies with active COVID-19.

V usage is TRBV6-6 and J usage is TRBJ1-4; D gene uncertain. Germline values: CDR1 MNHNY, CDR2 SVGAGI (reference sequence). Trimming took 2 bases from V and 2 from J, leaving 6 bases between them. This CDR3 contains 14 residues. CDR3 sequence reads: CASSYGRTNEKLFF. DNA for the CDR3: TGTGCCAGCAGTTACGGGCGTACTAATGAAAAACTGTTTTTT.

The chain employs TRBV7-2 and TRBJ1-1, with 7 bases aligning to TRBD1. CDR3 length: 16 amino acids. From germline, CDR1 is SGHTA and CDR2 FQGNSA. V lost 1 base, J lost 1 base, and 6 bases stayed unmatched. The chain's CDR3 is CASSLVGQHRNTEAFF. CDR3 DNA sequence: TGTGCCAGCAGCTTAGTGGGACAGCACCGGAACACTGAAGCTTTCTTT. The full variable domain, rest sourced from reference TRBV7-2 and TRBJ1-1, is GAGVSQSPSNKVTEKGKDVELRCDPISGHTALYWYRQSLGQGLEFLIYFQGNSAPDKSGLPSDRFSAERTGGSVSTLTIQRTQQEDSAVYLCASSLVGQHRNTEAFFGQGTRLTVV.

The rearrangement joins TRBV5-1 to TRBJ1-4, with TRBD1 identical over 8 bases. Germline trimming cut 2 bases from V and 7 bases from J; bases unmatched to any gene: 10. CDR1 SGHRS and CDR2 YFSETQ come from the germline V gene. The CDR3 totals 16 residues. The CDR3 sequence: CASSFGQGGYAEKLFF. In DNA, the CDR3 is TGCGCCAGCAGCTTTGGACAGGGTGGCTACGCTGAAAAACTGTTTTTT. The variable domain in full, completed from reference TRBV5-1 and TRBJ1-4, reads KAGVTQTPRYLIKTRGQQVTLSCSPISGHRSVSWYQQTPGQGLQFLFEYFSETQRNKGNFPGRFSGRQFSNSRSEMNVSTLELGDSALYLCASSFGQGGYAEKLFFGSGTQLSVL.

This clone was recorded once. The rearrangement joins TRBV10-2 to TRBJ2-2, with D maybe TRBD1 (5 bases). Germline-derived CDR1 and CDR2 are WSHSY and SAAADI. The CDR3 is made up of 12 amino acids. With 6 bases removed from V and 6 bases from J, the gap between germline ends came to 8 bases. The CDR3 reads CASRDTPGELFF. In nucleotides, the CDR3 is TGCGCCAGCAGGGACACTCCCGGGGAGCTGTTTTTT.

This chain connects TRBV5-6 to TRBJ2-2; 7 bases are a match to TRBD2. V dropped 1 base and J dropped 0; count of bases not matched to a gene: 3. Germline values: CDR1 SGHDT, CDR2 YYEEEE. The CDR3 runs 16 residues. The CDR3 DNA is TGTGCCAGCAGCTTGTTTGCGGGAGCGAACACCGGGGAGCTGTTTTTT. It translates to CASSLFAGANTGELFF. The full variable domain, completed using reference TRBV5-6 and TRBJ2-2, is DAGVTQSPTHLIKTRGQQVTLRCSPKSGHDTVSWYQQALGQGPQFIFQYYEEEERQRGNFPDRFSGHQFPNYSSELNVNALLLGDSALYLCASSLFAGANTGELFFGEGSRLTVL.

The chain uses TRBV28 and TRBJ2-3; 14 nucleotides line up with TRBD2. V was pared by 5 bases and J by 0 bases, with 10 bases of the junction left unmatched. CDR1 is MDHEN, CDR2 SYDVKM, per germline. The CDR3 is 19 amino acids. CDR3 bases: TGTGCCAGCAGTCTCTCCCCGGGACTAGCGGGAGAGAGCACAGATACGCAGTATTTT. Its protein product is CASSLSPGLAGESTDTQYF.

V gene TRBV28 combines with J gene TRBJ2-7; 7 bases are a match to TRBD2. Germline CDR1 reads MDHEN; CDR2 reads SYDVKM. This CDR3 is built from 16 residues. V shed 3 bases and J 2 bases; nucleotides not matched to a gene: 10. CDR3 DNA: TGTGCCAGCAGTTTTAAAAGCGGGGACTTCACCTACGAGCAGTACTTC. It encodes CASSFKSGDFTYEQYF.

The sample holds one count of this clone. V is TRBV7-9 and J is TRBJ1-1, with D maybe TRBD1 (5 bases). The CDR3 is 13 amino acids. V was pared by 7 bases and J by 7 bases, with 16 bases between. Germline loops: CDR1 SEHNR, CDR2 FQNEAQ (reference sequence). Written as DNA, the CDR3 is TGTGCCAGCACCCGGGGGTTTGGGGGTGAAGCTTTCTTT. Its protein is CASTRGFGGEAFF.

This chain joins TRBV7-9 and TRBJ2-1; D might be TRBD1 (5 bases). V lost 5 bases and J 5 bases, leaving 7 bases between the germline ends. The CDR3 spans 12 residues. Germline CDR1 SEHNR, CDR2 FQNEAQ (reference sequence). This CDR3 is CASSADNNEQFF. The CDR3 region has the DNA TGTGCCAGCAGCGCGGACAACAATGAGCAGTTCTTC.

This chain joins TRBV9 and TRBJ2-5, with TRBD2 identical over 13 bases. CDR3 length: 19 residues. V was clipped by 0 bases and J by 3 bases; unmatched bases: 11. Germline CDR1 and CDR2: SGDLS and YYNGEE. The CDR3 sequence: CASSVGTSGRALGEETQYF. The CDR3 nucleotides are TGTGCCAGCAGCGTAGGAACTAGCGGGAGGGCCTTGGGGGAAGAGACCCAGTACTTC.

The rearrangement joins TRBV7-9 to TRBJ2-1, with 11 bases that match TRBD2. The junction had 8 bases not matched to a gene; V was cut back by 5 bases and J by 8 bases. CDR3 length equals 15 residues. CDR1 is SEHNR and CDR2 is FQNEAQ in the germline V gene (reference sequence). The CDR3 sequence is CASSISGRALDEQFF. CDR3 bases: TGTGCCAGCAGCATTAGCGGGAGGGCCTTGGATGAGCAGTTCTTC.

J is TRBJ2-3 and V is TRBV7-3, with 9 bases lining up with TRBD1. The CDR3 sequence is 15 residues long. CDR1 is SGHTA and CDR2 is FQGTGA in the germline V gene. The ends lost 4 bases at V and 0 bases at J; junction bases unmatched: 2. The chain's CDR3 is CASSSTGGSTDTQYF. The CDR3 region has the DNA TGTGCCAGCAGCTCGACAGGGGGAAGCACAGATACGCAGTATTTT.

This sequence joins TRBV7-8 and TRBJ2-7, with D possibly being TRBD2 (9 bases). CDR1 is SGHVS, CDR2 FQNEAQ, per germline. The CDR3 covers 19 residues. V was cut by 3 bases and J by 5 bases, with 29 bases left in between. DNA of the CDR3: TGTGCCAGCAGCTTTAGACAGGGGATGTTTGCGGGAGGGCCCCACGAGCAGTACTTC. The encoded protein is CASSFRQGMFAGGPHEQYF.